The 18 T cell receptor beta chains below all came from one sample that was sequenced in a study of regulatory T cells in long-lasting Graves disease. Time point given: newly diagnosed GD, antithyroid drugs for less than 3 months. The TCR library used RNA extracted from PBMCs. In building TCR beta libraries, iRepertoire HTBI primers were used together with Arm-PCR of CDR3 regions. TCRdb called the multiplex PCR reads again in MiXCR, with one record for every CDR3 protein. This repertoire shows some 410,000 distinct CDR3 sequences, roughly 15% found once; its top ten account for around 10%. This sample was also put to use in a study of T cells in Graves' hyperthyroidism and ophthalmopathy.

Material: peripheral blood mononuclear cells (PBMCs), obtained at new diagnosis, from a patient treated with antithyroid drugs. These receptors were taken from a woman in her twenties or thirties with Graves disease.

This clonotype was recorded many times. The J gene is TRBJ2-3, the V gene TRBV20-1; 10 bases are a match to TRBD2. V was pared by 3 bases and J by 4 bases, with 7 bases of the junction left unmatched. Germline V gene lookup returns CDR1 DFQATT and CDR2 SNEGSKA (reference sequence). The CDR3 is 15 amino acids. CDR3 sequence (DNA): TGCAGTGCTAGGCGGACTAGCGGCATACCAGATACGCAGTATTTT. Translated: CSARRTSGIPDTQYF.

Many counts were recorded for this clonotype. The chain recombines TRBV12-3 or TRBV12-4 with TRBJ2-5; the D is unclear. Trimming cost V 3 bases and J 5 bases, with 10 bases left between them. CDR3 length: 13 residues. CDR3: CASSFMESETQYF. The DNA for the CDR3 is TGTGCCAGCAGTTTTATGGAGTCGGAGACCCAGTACTTC.

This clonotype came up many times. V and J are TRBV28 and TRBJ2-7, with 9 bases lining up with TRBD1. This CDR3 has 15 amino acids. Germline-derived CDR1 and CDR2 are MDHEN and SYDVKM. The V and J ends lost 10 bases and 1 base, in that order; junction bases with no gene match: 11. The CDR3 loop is CATDDRGLGSYEQYF. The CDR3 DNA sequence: TGTGCCACCGACGACAGGGGGTTGGGGTCCTACGAGCAGTACTTC.

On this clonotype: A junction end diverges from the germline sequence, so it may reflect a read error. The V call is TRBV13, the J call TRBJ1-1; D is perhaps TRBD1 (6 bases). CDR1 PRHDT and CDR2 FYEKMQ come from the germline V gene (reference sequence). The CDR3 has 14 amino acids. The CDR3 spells CASSIGQGSTEAFF. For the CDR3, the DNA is TGCGCCAGCAGCATTGGGCAGGGGTCCACTGAAGCTTTCTTT.

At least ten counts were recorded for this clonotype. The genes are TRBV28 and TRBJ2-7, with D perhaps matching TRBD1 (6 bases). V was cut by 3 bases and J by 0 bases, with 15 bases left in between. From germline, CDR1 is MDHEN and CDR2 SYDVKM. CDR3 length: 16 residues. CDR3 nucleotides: TGTGCCAGCAGTTTGGTGCTTCCGGGACACTCCTACGAGCAGTACTTC. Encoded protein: CASSLVLPGHSYEQYF.

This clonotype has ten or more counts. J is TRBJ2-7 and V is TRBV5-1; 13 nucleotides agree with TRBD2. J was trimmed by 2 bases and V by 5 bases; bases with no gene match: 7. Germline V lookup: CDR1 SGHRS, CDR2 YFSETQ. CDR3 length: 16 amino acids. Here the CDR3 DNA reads TGCGCCAGCAGGTTTGGGACTAGCGGGAATCCCTACGAGCAGTACTTC. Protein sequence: CASRFGTSGNPYEQYF. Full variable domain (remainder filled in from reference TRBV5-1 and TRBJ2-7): KAGVTQTPRYLIKTRGQQVTLSCSPISGHRSVSWYQQTPGQGLQFLFEYFSETQRNKGNFPGRFSGRQFSNSRSEMNVSTLELGDSALYLCASRFGTSGNPYEQYFGPGTRLTVT.

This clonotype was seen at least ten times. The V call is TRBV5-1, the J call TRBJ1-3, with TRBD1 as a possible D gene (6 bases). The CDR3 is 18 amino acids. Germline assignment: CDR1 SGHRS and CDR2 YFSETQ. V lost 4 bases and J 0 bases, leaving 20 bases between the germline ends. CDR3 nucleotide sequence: TGCGCCAGCAGCCTATCTTTAAGGACAGACTTCTCTGGAAACACCATATATTTT. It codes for CASSLSLRTDFSGNTIYF.

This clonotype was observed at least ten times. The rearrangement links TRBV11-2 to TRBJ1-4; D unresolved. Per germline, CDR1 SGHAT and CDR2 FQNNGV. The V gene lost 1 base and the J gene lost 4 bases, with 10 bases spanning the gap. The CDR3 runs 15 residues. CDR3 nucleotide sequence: TGTGCCAGCAGCTTAGGGCCGGGCCGTAATGAAAAACTGTTTTTT. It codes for CASSLGPGRNEKLFF.

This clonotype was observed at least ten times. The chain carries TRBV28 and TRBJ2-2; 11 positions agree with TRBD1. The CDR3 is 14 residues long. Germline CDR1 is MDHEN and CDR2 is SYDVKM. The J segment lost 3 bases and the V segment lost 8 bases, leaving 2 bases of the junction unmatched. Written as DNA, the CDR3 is TGTGCCAGCGGACAGGGGGCGTACACCGGGGAGCTGTTTTTT. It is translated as CASGQGAYTGELFF.

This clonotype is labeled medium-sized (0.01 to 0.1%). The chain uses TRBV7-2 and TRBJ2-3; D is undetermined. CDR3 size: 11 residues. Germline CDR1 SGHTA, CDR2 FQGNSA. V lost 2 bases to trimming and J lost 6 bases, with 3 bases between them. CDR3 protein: CASSLSDTQYF. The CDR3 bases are TGTGCCAGCAGCTTATCCGATACGCAGTATTTT.

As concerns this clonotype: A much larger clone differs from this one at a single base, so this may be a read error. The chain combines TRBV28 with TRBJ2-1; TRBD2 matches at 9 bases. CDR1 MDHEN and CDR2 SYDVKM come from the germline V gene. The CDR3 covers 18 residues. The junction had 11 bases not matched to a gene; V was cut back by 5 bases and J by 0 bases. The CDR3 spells CASSGLRSSGSSYNEQFF. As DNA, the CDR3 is TGTGCCAGCAGTGGACTCCGAAGTAGCGGGAGCTCCTACAATGAGCAGTTCTTC.

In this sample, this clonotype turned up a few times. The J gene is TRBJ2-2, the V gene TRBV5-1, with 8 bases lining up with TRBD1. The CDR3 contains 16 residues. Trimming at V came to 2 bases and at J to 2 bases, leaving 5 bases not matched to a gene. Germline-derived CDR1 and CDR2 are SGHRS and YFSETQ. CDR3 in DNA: TGCGCCAGCAGCTTTAGAGACAGGGGTAACACCGGGGAGCTGTTTTTT. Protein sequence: CASSFRDRGNTGELFF.

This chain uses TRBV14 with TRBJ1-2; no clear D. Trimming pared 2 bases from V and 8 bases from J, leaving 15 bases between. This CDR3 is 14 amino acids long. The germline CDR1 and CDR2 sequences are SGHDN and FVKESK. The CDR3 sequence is CASSQYGVSEGYTF. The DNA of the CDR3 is TGTGCCAGCAGCCAATATGGGGTCTCGGAAGGCTACACCTTC. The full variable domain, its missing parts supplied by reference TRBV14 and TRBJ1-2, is EAGVTQFPSHSVIEKGQTVTLRCDPISGHDNLYWYRRVMGKEIKFLLHFVKESKQDESGMPNNRFLAERTGGTYSTLKVQPAELEDSGVYFCASSQYGVSEGYTFGSGTRLTVV.

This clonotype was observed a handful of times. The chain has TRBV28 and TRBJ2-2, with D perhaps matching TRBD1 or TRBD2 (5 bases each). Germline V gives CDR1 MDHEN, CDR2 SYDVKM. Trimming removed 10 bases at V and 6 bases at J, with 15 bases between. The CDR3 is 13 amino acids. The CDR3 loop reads CATRGRGAGELFF. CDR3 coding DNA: TGTGCCACCCGAGGACGAGGGGCCGGGGAGCTGTTTTTT.

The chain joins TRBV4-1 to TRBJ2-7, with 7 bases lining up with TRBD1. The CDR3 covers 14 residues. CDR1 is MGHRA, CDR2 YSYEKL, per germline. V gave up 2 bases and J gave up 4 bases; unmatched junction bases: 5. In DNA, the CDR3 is TGCGCCAGCAGCCAACCAGGGGGTAGATACGAGCAGTACTTC. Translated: CASSQPGGRYEQYF.

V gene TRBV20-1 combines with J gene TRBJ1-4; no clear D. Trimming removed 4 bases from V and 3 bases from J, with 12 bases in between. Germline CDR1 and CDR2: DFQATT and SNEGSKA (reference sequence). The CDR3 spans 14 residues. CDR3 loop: CSAKLTESNEKLFF. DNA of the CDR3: TGCAGTGCTAAACTGACGGAGTCTAATGAAAAACTGTTTTTT.

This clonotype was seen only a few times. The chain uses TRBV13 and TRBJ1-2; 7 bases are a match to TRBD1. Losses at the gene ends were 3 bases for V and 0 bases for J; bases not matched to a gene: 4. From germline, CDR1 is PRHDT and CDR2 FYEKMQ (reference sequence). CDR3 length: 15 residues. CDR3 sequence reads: CASSFRQGANYGYTF. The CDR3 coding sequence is TGTGCCAGCAGCTTCCGACAGGGTGCTAACTATGGCTACACCTTC.

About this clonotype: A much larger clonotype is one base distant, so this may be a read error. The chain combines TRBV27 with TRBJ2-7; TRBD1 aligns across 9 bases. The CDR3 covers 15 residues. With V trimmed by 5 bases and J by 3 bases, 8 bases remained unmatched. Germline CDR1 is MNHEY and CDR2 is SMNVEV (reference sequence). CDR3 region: CASSGGQGTYYEQYF. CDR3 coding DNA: TGTGCCAGCAGTGGAGGACAGGGGACTTACTACGAGCAGTACTTC.